What follows are 14 T cell receptor beta chains derived from one specimen sequenced in a study of blood T cells in healthy people across ages (dated by TCRdb to between 2015 and 2016). The protocol used for the library was 5' RACE. The sequencing machine was an Illumina HiSeq 2500. A second PCR of roughly 7 to 12 cycles was run with a J-beta primer mix and a sample-barcoded 5' primer. TCRdb reanalyzed the raw reads on its own, using fastp at Q25 for trimming and MiXCR for clone calling, and kept in-frame beta chains. Duplicate CDR3 protein sequences are folded into a single record with the most common DNA and genes. The table for this sample lists approximately 880,000 distinct CDR3 sequences; around 46% of them were counted only once. Roughly an eighth of the sample is in the top ten clones. Sequenced input: blood. The receptors come from a man in his thirties or forties in good health.

The chain employs TRBV10-3 and TRBJ2-3, with 7 bases matching TRBD2. Germline V gene sequence: CDR1 ENHRY, CDR2 SYGVKD. The CDR3 spans 15 residues. V was pared by 0 bases and J by 3 bases, with 3 bases of the junction left unmatched. The CDR3 spells CAISESPAGTDTQYF. The CDR3 DNA is TGTGCCATCAGTGAGTCTCCAGCGGGGACAGATACGCAGTATTTT.

The rearrangement links TRBV12-3 or TRBV12-4 to TRBJ2-5; the D gene is possibly TRBD2 (7 bases). Between the trimmed V and J ends, which lost 2 bases and 2 bases, there was a span of 18 bases. CDR3 length: 17 residues. The CDR3 is CASSLSRGGTLQETQYF. CDR3 nucleotides: TGTGCCAGCAGTTTATCTAGGGGGGGGACTCTACAAGAGACCCAGTACTTC.

At least ten counts were recorded for this clonotype. The chain has TRBV7-3 and TRBJ2-3; D remains unclear. V shed 3 bases and J shed 5 bases, with 9 bases lying between them. Per the germline V gene, CDR1 is SGHTA and CDR2 is FQGTGA. The CDR3 is 13 residues long. CDR3 region: CASSFASGDTQYF. The CDR3 DNA sequence: TGTGCCAGCAGCTTTGCCTCCGGAGATACGCAGTATTTT. Complete variable domain (other parts from reference TRBV7-3 and TRBJ2-3): GAGVSQTPSNKVTEKGKYVELRCDPISGHTALYWYRQSLGQGPEFLIYFQGTGAADDSGLPNDRFFAVRPEGSVSTLKIQRTERGDSAVYLCASSFASGDTQYFGPGTRLTVL.

The CDR3 DNA sequence: TGTGCCAGCAGTTTGCGAAGCTATAATTCACCCCTCCACTTT. Its translation is CASSLRSYNSPLHF. The chain links TRBV12-3 or TRBV12-4 to TRBJ1-6; D is uncertain. V was pared by 3 bases and J by 3 bases, with 6 bases between. This CDR3 comprises 14 residues.

This clonotype was seen more than once but under ten times. The gene calls are TRBV2 and TRBJ2-1; 11 positions match TRBD2. V was clipped by 6 bases and J by 4 bases; unmatched bases: 5. The length of the CDR3 is 15 residues. CDR1 is SNHLY and CDR2 is FYNNEI in the germline V gene. The CDR3 reads CASRVRLAGYNEQFF. DNA for the CDR3: TGTGCCAGCAGGGTTAGACTAGCGGGGTACAATGAGCAGTTCTTC.

This sequence joins TRBV6-2 or TRBV6-3 and TRBJ2-7; TRBD1 matches at 9 bases. The CDR3 runs 16 residues. Germline CDR1 MNHEY, CDR2 SVGEGT. J lost 7 bases, V lost 2 bases, and 12 bases had no gene match. The DNA of the CDR3 is TGTGCCAGCAGTTACAGAACGGGACAGGGTTCCAATGAGCAGTACTTC. Translating gives CASSYRTGQGSNEQYF.

In this sample, this clonotype turned up a few times. The V gene is TRBV4-3, the J gene TRBJ2-3, with D possibly being TRBD2 (6 bases). The CDR3 has 15 amino acids. Germline V gives CDR1 LGHNA, CDR2 YSLEER. The V and J ends lost 1 base and 4 bases respectively, with 12 bases between them. The CDR3 spells CASSQGASAPDTQYF. CDR3 sequence (DNA): TGCGCCAGCAGCCAAGGCGCTAGCGCCCCAGATACGCAGTATTTT.

The gene calls are TRBV5-1 and TRBJ2-7, with 11 bases identical to TRBD2. Trimming cost V 3 bases and J 2 bases; bases outside gene matches: 7. There are 16 residues in the CDR3. Germline CDR1 and CDR2: SGHRS and YFSETQ. As DNA, the CDR3 is TGCGCCAGCAGCTCTACGACTAGCGGGATCGCCTACGAGCAGTACTTC. Residues: CASSSTTSGIAYEQYF.

The V and J genes are TRBV10-1 and TRBJ2-2; a possible D gene is TRBD1 (5 bases). The CDR3 sequence is 20 residues long. The ends were cut back, 3 bases at V and 0 bases at J, with 23 bases in the middle. The germline V gene encodes CDR1 WNHNN and CDR2 SYGVQD (reference sequence). CDR3 sequence: CASSDGPGSLDRANTGELFF. In nucleotides, the CDR3 is TGCGCCAGCAGTGACGGCCCAGGGTCCTTGGACCGAGCGAACACCGGGGAGCTGTTTTTT.

The chain recombines TRBV28 with TRBJ1-4; D is ambiguous. The length of the CDR3 is 13 residues. Trimming cost V 5 bases and J 6 bases, with 10 bases left between them. CDR1 and CDR2 from the germline V gene are MDHEN and SYDVKM. CDR3 DNA: TGTGCCAGCAGTGGCCTCCGGTATGAAAAACTGTTTTTT. Protein sequence: CASSGLRYEKLFF. The entire variable domain, with the rest obtained from reference TRBV28 and TRBJ1-4, is as follows: DVKVTQSSRYLVKRTGEKVFLECVQDMDHENMFWYRQDPGLGLRLIYFSYDVKMKEKGDIPEGYSVSREKKERFSLILESASTNQTSMYLCASSGLRYEKLFFGSGTQLSVL.

This clonotype was detected a few times. This rearrangement joins TRBV7-9 to TRBJ2-7; a possible D gene is TRBD1 (6 bases). V was shortened by 2 bases and J by 4 bases, with 12 bases between the two germline ends. CDR1 SEHNR and CDR2 FQNEAQ come from the germline V gene (reference sequence). This CDR3 spans 14 amino acids. The CDR3 loop is CASSLKGVEYEQYF. As DNA, the CDR3 is TGTGCCAGCAGCTTAAAGGGGGTCGAATACGAGCAGTACTTC.

Here the CDR3 reads CASSFWTGNEQYF. Here the CDR3 DNA reads TGTGCCAGCAGTTTCTGGACAGGGAACGAGCAGTACTTC. This chain joins TRBV27 and TRBJ2-5, with 8 bases matching TRBD1. Gene TRBJ2-7 matches the end of the DNA better, so the J call may be wrong. This CDR3 region has 13 residues. The germline V gene has CDR1 MNHEY and CDR2 SMNVEV (reference sequence).

The V and J genes are TRBV5-1 and TRBJ2-2; 8 bases fit TRBD1. V was pared by 1 base and J by 8 bases, with 13 bases of the junction left unmatched. The CDR3 spans 17 residues. Looked up from germline, CDR1 is SGHRS and CDR2 is YFSETQ. The CDR3 loop is CASSLSPGGPSGGELFF. CDR3 coding DNA: TGCGCCAGCAGCTTGAGCCCAGGGGGCCCCTCAGGGGGGGAGCTGTTTTTT.

About this clonotype itself: At one end, the junction sequence differs from germline, possibly due to a read error. This chain joins TRBV20-1 and TRBJ2-7; a possible D gene is TRBD2 (6 bases). TRBJ2-5 matches the DNA end more closely, so the J call is doubtful. This CDR3 is 15 amino acids long. Germline values: CDR1 DFQATT, CDR2 SNEGSKA (reference sequence). For the CDR3, the DNA is TGCAGCGCTAGAGTCGAGTGGCTAGCGAAAGAGACCCAGTACTTC. This gives the protein CSARVEWLAKETQYF.